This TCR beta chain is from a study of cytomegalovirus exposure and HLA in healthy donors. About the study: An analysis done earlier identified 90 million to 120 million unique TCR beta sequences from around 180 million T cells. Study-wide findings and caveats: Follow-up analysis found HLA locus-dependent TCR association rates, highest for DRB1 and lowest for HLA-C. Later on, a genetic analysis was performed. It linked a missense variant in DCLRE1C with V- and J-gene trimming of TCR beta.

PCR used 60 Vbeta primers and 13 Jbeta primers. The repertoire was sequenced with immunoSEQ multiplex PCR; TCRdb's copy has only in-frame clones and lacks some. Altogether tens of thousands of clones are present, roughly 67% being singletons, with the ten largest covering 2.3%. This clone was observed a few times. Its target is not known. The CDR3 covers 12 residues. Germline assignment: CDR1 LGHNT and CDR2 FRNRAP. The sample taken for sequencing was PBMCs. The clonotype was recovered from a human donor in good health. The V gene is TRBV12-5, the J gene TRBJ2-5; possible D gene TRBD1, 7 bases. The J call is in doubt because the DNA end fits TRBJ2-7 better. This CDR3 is CASGTGRYEQYF. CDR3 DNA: TGTGCTAGTGGGACAGGGAGGTACGAGCAGTACTTC.